One and the same sample provided the 5 T cell receptor beta chains below, sequenced in a study of spatial heterogeneity in lung cancer. Time point: sample taken at primary tumor resection. TCRdb recomputed calls from the 5' RACE reads with MiXCR, one row per CDR3 protein. The sample consists of around 66,000 distinct CDR3 sequences, approximately 6% of them appearing once. Sample: PBMCs, taken at surgery. These receptor sequences come from a female donor with early-stage non-small cell lung cancer.

This clonotype appeared once. The rearrangement uses TRBV27 and TRBJ2-7; D unclear. Deletions cut 8 bases from V and 6 bases from J, with 8 bases between. Germline V gives CDR1 MNHEY, CDR2 SMNVEV (reference sequence). This CDR3 region has 10 residues. The CDR3 spells CASGALEQYF. In DNA, the CDR3 is TGTGCCAGCGGTGCCCTCGAGCAGTACTTC.

This clonotype was detected a few times. The genes are TRBV4-1 and TRBJ1-2, with 8 bases lining up with TRBD1. There are 13 residues in the CDR3. With 4 bases clipped from V and 3 bases from J, the junction kept 1 base outside the gene matches. Germline lookup yields CDR1 MGHRA and CDR2 YSYEKL. The CDR3 DNA follows: TGCGCCAGCAGCCTGGACAGGGACTATGGCTACACCTTC. Residues: CASSLDRDYGYTF.

There are many counts of this clonotype. The rearrangement joins TRBV5-6 to TRBJ2-5; D is tentatively TRBD1 or TRBD2 (5 bases each). This CDR3 has 15 residues. V was clipped by 4 bases and J by 5 bases, with 18 bases between them. Germline CDR1 is SGHDT and CDR2 is YYEEEE. The CDR3 DNA follows: TGTGCCAGCAGCCCGGGGAAGGGCCCAGGGGAGACCCAGTACTTC. Protein: CASSPGKGPGETQYF.

This clonotype appeared many times. The chain combines TRBV7-2 with TRBJ1-4; D gene unclear. The CDR3 loop spans 16 amino acids. CDR1 is SGHTA and CDR2 is FQGNSA in the germline V gene. Between the trimmed V and J ends, which lost 5 bases and 8 bases, there was a span of 21 bases. CDR3 in amino acids: CASSPAFQGKREKLFF. CDR3 DNA: TGTGCCAGCAGCCCAGCCTTTCAAGGGAAGCGGGAAAAACTGTTTTTT.

This clonotype was detected many times. The gene calls are TRBV28 and TRBJ2-7; D uncertain. This CDR3 region has 14 residues. Germline CDR1 and CDR2: MDHEN and SYDVKM. V lost 5 bases, J lost 3 bases, and 14 bases lay in between. The CDR3 bases are TGTGCCAGCAGTCCCATGGGGTACGGCTACGAGCAGTACGTC. This encodes CASSPMGYGYEQYV.